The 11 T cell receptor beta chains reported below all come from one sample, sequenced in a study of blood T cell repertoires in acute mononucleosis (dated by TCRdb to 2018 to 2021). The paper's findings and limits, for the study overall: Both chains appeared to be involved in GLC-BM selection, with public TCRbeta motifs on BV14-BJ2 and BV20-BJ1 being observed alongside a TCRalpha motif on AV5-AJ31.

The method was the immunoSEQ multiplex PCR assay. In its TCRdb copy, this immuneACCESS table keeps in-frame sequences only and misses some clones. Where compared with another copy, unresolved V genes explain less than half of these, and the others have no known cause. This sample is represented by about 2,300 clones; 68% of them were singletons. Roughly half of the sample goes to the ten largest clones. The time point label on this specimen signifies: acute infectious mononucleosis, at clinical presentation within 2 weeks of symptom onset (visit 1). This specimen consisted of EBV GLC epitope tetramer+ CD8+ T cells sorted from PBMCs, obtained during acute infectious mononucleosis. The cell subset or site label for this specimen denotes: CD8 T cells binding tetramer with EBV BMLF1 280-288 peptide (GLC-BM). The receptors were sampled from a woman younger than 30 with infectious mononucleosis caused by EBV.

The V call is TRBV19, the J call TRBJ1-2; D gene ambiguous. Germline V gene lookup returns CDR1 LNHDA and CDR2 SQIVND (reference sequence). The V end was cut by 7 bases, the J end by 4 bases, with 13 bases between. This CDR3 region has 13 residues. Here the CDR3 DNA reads TGTGCCAGTATAGAAGGACGGTTCTATGGCTACACCTTC. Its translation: CASIEGRFYGYTF.

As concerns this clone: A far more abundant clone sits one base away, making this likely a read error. In nucleotides, the CDR3 is TGTGCCAGCAGCCAATCGGCGGGGGGTACCCAGTACTTC. As protein: CASSQSAGGTQYF. The gene calls are TRBV14 and TRBJ2-5; 8 bases agree with TRBD2. The CDR3 consists of 13 residues. J was trimmed by 8 bases and V by 2 bases; bases with no gene match: 4. Germline V gene data show CDR1 as SGHDN and CDR2 as FVKESK.

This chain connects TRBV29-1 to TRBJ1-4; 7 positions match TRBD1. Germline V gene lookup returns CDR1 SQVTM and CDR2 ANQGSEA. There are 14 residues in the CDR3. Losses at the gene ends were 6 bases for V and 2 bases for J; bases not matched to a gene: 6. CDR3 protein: CSVVTGCTNEKLFF. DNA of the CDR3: TGCAGCGTGGTGACAGGGTGTACTAATGAAAAACTGTTTTTT.

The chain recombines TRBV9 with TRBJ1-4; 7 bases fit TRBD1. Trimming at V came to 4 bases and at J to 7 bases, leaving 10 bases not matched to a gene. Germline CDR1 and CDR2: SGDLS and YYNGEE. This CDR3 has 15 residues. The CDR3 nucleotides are TGTGCCAGCAGCCCCGGACAGGTCTGGGGTGAAAAACTGTTTTTT. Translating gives CASSPGQVWGEKLFF.

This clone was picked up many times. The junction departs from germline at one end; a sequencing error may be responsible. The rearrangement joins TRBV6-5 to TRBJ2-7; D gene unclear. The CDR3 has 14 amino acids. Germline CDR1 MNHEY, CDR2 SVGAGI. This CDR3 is CAISDDRSDYEQYF. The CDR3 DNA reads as TGTGCCATCAGTGATGACCGAAGCGACTACGAGCAGTACTTC.

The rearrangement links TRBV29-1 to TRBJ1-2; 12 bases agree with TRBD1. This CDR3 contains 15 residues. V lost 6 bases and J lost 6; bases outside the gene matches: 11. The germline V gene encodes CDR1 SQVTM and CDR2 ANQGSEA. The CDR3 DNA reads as TGCAGCGTGGGGACAGGGGGCACGTTTTTTAATGGCTACACCTTC. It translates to CSVGTGGTFFNGYTF.

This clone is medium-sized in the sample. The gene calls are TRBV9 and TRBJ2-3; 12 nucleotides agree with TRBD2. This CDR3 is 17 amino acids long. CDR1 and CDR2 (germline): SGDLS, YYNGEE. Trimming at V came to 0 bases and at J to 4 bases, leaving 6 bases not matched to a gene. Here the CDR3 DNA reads TGTGCCAGCAGCGTAGCCCAACTAGCGGGGGGTGCAGATACGCAGTATTTT. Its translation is CASSVAQLAGGADTQYF. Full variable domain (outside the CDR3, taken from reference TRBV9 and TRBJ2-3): DSGVTQTPKHLITATGQRVTLRCSPRSGDLSVYWYQQSLDQGLQFLIQYYNGEERAKGNILERFSAQQFPDLHSELNLSSLELGDSALYFCASSVAQLAGGADTQYFGPGTRLTVL.

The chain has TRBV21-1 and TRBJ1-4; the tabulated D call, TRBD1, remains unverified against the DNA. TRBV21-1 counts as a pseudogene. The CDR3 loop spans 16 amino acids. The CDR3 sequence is CASSTGQVATNEKLFF. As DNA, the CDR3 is TGTGCCAGCAGCACGGGACAGGTTGCAACTAATGAAAAACTGTTTTTT.

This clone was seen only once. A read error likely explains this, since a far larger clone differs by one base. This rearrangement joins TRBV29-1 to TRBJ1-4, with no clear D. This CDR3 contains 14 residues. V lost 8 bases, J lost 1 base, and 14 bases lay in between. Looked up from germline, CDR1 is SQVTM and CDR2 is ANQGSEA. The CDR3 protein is CSIGSGGTNEKLFF. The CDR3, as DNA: TGCAGCATTGGATCCGGCGGAACTAATGAAAAACTGTTTTTT. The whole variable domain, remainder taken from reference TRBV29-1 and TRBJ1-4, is SAVISQKPSRDICQRGTSLTIQCQVDSQVTMMFWYRQQPGQSLTLIATANQGSEATYESGFVIDKFPISRPNLTFSTLTVSNMSPEDSSIYLCSIGSGGTNEKLFFGSGTQLSVL.

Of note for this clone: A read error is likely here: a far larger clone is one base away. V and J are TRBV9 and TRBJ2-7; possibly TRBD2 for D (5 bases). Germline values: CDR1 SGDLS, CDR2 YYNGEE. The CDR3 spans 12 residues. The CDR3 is CASSVVGNERFF. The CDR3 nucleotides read TGTGCCAGCAGCGTAGTCGGGAATGAGCGGTTCTTC.

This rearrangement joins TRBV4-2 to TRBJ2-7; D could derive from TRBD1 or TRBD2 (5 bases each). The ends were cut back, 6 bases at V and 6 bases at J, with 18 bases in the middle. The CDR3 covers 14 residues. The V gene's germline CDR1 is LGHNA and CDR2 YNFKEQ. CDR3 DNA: TGTGCCAGCAGTTACGCCGGGACGGCAACCGAGCAGTACTTC. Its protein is CASSYAGTATEQYF.